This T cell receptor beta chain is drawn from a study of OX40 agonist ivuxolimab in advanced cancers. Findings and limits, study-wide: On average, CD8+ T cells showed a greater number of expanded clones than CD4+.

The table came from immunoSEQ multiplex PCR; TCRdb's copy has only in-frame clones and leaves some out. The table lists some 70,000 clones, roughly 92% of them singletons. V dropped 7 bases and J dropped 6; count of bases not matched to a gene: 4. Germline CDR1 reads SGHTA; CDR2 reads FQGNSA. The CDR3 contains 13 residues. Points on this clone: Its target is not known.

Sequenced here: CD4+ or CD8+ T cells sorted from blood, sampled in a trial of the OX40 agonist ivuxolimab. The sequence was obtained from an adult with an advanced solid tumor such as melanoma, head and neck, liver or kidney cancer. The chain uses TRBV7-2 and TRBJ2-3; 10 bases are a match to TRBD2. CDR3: CASTLAGADTQYF. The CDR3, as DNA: TGTGCCAGCACCCTAGCGGGAGCGGATACGCAGTATTTT.